This TCR beta chain was sequenced during a study of identifying expanded T cells in peripheral blood. Study-level points and caveats: Across healthy donors, higher total template counts meant significantly greater approximately two-week count variance. Over about two and four weeks, about 15 and 19 clones changed, versus approximately 1.1 between replicates.

Collection occurred without any documented infections or immune events in donors. V lost 5 bases and J 10 bases, leaving 9 bases between the germline ends. CDR1 and CDR2 from the germline V gene are SGHTA and FQGTGA. The CDR3 covers 11 residues. The repertoire was sequenced with immunoSEQ multiplex PCR; TCRdb's copy has only in-frame clones and lacks some. This table holds tens of thousands of clones, 88% found once. In regard to this clone: Its antigen is still unknown.

The TCR comes from a person aged 18 to 69 in good health. The sample comprised blood. The chain has TRBV7-3 and TRBJ2-1, with D tentatively TRBD2 (6 bases). The CDR3 coding sequence is TGTGCCAGCAGCCTGAGCGGGGAGCAGTTCTTC. Translated, it gives CASSLSGEQFF.